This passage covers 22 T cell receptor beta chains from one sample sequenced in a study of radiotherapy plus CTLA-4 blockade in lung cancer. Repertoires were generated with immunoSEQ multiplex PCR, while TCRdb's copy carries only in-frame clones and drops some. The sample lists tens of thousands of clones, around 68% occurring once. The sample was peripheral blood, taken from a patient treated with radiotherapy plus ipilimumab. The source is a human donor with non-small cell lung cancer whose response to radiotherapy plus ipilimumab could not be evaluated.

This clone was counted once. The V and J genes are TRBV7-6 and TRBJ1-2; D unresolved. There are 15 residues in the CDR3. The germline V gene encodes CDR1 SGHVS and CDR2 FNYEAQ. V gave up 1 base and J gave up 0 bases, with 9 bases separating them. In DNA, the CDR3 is TGTGCCAGCAGCTTAGTAACAGCTCCTAACTATGGCTACACCTTC. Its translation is CASSLVTAPNYGYTF.

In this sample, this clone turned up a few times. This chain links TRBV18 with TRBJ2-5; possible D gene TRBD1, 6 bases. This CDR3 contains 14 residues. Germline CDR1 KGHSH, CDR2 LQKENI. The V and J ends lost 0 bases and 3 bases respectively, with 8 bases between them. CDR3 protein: CASSPPAGEETQYF. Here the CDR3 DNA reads TGTGCCAGCTCACCACCGGCAGGGGAAGAGACCCAGTACTTC.

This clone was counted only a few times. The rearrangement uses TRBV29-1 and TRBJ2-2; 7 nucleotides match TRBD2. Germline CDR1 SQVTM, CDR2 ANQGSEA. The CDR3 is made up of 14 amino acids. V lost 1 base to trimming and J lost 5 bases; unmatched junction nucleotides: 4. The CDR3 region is CSVEGWGGTGELFF. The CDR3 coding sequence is TGCAGCGTTGAAGGGTGGGGGGGGACCGGGGAGCTGTTTTTT.

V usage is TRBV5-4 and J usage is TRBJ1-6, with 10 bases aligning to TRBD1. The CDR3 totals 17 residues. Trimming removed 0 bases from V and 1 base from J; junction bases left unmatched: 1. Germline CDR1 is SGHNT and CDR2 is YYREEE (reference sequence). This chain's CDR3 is CASSLGTGGSYNSPLHF. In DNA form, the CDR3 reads TGTGCCAGCAGCTTGGGGACAGGGGGTTCCTATAATTCACCCCTCCACTTT.

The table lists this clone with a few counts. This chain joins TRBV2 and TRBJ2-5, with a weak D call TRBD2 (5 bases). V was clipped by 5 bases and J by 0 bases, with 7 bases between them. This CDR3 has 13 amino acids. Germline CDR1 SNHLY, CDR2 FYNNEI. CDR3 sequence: CASSRENQETQYF. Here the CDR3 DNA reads TGTGCCAGCAGTAGGGAGAACCAAGAGACCCAGTACTTC.

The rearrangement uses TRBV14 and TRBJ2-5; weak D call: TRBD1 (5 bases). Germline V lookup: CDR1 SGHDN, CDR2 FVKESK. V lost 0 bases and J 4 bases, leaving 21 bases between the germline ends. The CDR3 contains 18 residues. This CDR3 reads CASSQDGVRGFGRETQYF. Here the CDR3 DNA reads TGTGCCAGCAGCCAAGATGGAGTTAGGGGATTTGGGCGAGAGACCCAGTACTTC. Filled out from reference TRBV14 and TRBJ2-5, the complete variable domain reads EAGVTQFPSHSVIEKGQTVTLRCDPISGHDNLYWYRRVMGKEIKFLLHFVKESKQDESGMPNNRFLAERTGGTYSTLKVQPAELEDSGVYFCASSQDGVRGFGRETQYFGPGTRLLVL.

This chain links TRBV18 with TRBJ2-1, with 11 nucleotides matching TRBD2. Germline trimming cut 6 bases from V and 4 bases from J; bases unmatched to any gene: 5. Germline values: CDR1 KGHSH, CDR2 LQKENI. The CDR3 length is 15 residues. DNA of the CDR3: TGTGCCAGCTCGGGAGGGACTAGCGGATACAATGAGCAGTTCTTC. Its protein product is CASSGGTSGYNEQFF.

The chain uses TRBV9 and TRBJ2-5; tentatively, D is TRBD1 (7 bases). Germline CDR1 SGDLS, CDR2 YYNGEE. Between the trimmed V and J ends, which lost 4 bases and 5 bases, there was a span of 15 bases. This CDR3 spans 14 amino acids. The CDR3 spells CASSPTGTSETQYF. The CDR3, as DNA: TGTGCCAGCAGCCCGACAGGGACTTCGGAGACCCAGTACTTC.

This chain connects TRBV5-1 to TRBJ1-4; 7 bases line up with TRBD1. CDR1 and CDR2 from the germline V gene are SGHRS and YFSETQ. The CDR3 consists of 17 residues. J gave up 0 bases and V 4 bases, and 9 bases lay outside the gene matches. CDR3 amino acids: CASSPTGAQTTNEKLFF. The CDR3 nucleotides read TGCGCCAGCAGCCCTACAGGGGCGCAAACAACTAATGAAAAACTGTTTTTT.

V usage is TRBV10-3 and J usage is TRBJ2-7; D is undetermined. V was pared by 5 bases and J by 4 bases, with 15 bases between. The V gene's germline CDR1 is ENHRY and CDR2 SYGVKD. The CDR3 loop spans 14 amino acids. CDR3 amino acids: CAISKQVQTYEQYF. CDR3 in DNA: TGTGCCATCAGTAAGCAGGTCCAAACTTACGAGCAGTACTTC.

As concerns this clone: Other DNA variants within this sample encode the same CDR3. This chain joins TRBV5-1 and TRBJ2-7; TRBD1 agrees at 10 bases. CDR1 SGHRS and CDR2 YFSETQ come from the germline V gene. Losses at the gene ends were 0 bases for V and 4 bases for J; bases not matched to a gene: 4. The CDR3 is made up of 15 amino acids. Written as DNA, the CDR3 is TGCGCCAGCAGCTTGGGGGGACAGGGGTTTTACGAGCAGTACTTC. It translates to CASSLGGQGFYEQYF.

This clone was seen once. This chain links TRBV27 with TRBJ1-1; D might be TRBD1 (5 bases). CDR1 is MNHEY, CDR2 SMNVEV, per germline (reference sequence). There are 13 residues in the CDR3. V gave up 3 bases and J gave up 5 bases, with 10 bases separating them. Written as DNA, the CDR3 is TGTGCCAGCAGTTTCGGGGGAGCAACTGAAGCTTTCTTT. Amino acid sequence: CASSFGGATEAFF.

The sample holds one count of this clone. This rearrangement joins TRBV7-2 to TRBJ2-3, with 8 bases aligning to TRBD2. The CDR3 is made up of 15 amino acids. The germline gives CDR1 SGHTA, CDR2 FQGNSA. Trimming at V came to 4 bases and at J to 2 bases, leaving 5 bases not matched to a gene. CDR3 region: CASSYTSGSTDTQYF. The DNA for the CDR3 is TGTGCCAGCAGCTATACTAGCGGCTCCACAGATACGCAGTATTTT. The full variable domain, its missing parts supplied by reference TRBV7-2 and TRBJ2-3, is GAGVSQSPSNKVTEKGKDVELRCDPISGHTALYWYRQSLGQGLEFLIYFQGNSAPDKSGLPSDRFSAERTGGSVSTLTIQRTQQEDSAVYLCASSYTSGSTDTQYFGPGTRLTVL.

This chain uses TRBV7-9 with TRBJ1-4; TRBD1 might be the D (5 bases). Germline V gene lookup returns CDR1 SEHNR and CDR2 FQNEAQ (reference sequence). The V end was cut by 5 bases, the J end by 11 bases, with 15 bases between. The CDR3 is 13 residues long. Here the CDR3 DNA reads TGTGCCAGCAGCGACAGCGTTGCGTATAAACTGTTTTTT. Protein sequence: CASSDSVAYKLFF. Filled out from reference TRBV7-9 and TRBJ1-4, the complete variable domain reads DTGVSQNPRHKITKRGQNVTFRCDPISEHNRLYWYRQTLGQGPEFLTYFQNEAQLEKSRLLSDRFSAERPKGSFSTLEIQRTEQGDSAMYLCASSDSVAYKLFFGSGTQLSVL.

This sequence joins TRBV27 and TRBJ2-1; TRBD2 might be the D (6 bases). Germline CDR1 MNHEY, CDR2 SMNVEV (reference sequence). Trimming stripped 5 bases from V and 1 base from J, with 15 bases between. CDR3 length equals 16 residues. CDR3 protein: CASSPGDFLSYNEQFF. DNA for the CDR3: TGTGCCAGCAGTCCGGGGGACTTCCTATCCTACAATGAGCAGTTCTTC.

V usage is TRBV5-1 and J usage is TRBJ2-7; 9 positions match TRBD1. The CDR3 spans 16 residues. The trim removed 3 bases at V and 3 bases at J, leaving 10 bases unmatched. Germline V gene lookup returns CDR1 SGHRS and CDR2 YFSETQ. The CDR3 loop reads CASSSGMGQGFYEQYF. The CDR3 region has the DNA TGCGCCAGCAGCTCAGGTATGGGACAGGGTTTCTACGAGCAGTACTTC.

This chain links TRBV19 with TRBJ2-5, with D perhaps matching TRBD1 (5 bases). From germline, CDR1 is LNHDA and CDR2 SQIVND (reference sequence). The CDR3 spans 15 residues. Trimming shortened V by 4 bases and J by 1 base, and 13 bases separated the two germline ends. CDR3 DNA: TGTGCCAGTAGTAGTGTTGGAACAGGCCAAGAGACCCAGTACTTC. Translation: CASSSVGTGQETQYF.

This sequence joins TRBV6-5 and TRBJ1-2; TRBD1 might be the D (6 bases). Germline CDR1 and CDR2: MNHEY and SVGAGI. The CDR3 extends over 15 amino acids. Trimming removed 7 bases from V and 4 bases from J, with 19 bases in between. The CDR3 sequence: CASTPGTPSTYGYTF. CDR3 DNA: TGTGCCAGCACCCCGGGGACACCTTCCACCTATGGCTACACCTTC.

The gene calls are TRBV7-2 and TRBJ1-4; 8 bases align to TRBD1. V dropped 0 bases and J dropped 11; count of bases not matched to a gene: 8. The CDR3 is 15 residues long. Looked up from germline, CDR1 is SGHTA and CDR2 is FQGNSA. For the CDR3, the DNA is TGTGCCAGCAGCTTAGCGGACAGGGTCCGGGAGAAACTGTTTTTT. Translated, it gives CASSLADRVREKLFF.

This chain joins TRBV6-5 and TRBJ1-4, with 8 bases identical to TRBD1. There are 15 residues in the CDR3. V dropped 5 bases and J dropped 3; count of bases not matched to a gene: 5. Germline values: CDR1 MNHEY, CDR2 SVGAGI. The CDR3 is CASSRQGAANEKLFF. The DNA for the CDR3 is TGTGCCAGCAGTCGGCAGGGGGCGGCTAATGAAAAACTGTTTTTT.

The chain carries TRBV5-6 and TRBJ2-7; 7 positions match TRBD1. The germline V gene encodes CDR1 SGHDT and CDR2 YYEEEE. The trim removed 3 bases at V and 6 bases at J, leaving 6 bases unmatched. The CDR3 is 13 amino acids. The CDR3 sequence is CASSSRTGREQYF. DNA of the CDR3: TGTGCCAGCAGCTCCCGGACAGGACGCGAGCAGTACTTC.

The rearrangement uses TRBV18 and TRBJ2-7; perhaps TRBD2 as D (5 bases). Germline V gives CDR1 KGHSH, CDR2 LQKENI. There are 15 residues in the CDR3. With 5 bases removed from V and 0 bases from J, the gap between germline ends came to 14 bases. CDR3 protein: CASSSAAESSYEQYF. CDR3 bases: TGTGCCAGCTCATCCGCAGCGGAGAGCTCCTACGAGCAGTACTTC.